The clone carrying this TCR beta chain was recorded at least ten times. Its antigen is unidentified. Authors of the study amplified TCR beta CDR3 regions from RNA transcripts. The HTBI primer set served for first-round RT-PCR of the TCR CDR3. TCRdb passed the multiplex PCR reads through MiXCR, listing each CDR3 protein once. This table has 650,000 to 750,000 distinct CDR3 sequences, 12% to 15% appearing once. The PBMCs studied were ones that came from roughly 11 ml fresh peripheral blood. These data come from a study of T cells in Graves' hyperthyroidism and ophthalmopathy. Trimming removed 2 bases at V and 9 bases at J, with 14 bases between. Per the germline V gene, CDR1 is MNHNY and CDR2 is SVGAGI (reference sequence). The CDR3 has 14 residues. Study results and limitations: Separating ophthalmopathy from stable hyperthyroidism was achieved by a 13 V-J model. Model predictions of ophthalmopathy came a median roughly 6.7 months before onset. Peripheral blood also featured most of the thyroid clonotypes expanded above 0.001.

The source material was blood. The sequence was collected from a young woman with Graves' hyperthyroidism. This sequence joins TRBV6-6 and TRBJ1-5, with D maybe TRBD1 (6 bases). In DNA, the CDR3 is TGTGCCAGCAGTTACGAGGGGGGTCAGGTGCCCCAGCATTTT. Translating it yields CASSYEGGQVPQHF.